This T cell receptor (beta chain) derives from a study of human T cells and chemical hapten exposure. Time point meaning: patch test 1, 2 weeks after DPC sensitization. Treatment meaning: therapeutic diphenylcyclopropenone sensitization with weekly scalp DPC. This clonotype was seen ten or more times. Germline loops: CDR1 SGHTA, CDR2 FQGNSA. This CDR3 has 15 amino acids. V was pared by 0 bases and J by 10 bases, with 8 bases of the junction left unmatched. Using its own MiXCR run on the RACE reads, TCRdb lists one record per CDR3 protein. Among 300,000 to 450,000 distinct CDR3 sequences listed, around 5% were seen once.

The genes are TRBV7-2 and TRBJ2-1; 8 bases are a match to TRBD2. The source material was whole blood, sampled in connection with sensitization to the hapten diphenylcyclopropenone (DPC). This receptor was obtained from a woman in her 50s with alopecia areata. Some clones in this sample may be carry-over from other donors' samples. CDR3: CASSLARAGAREQFF. DNA for the CDR3: TGTGCCAGCAGCTTAGCGCGAGCGGGAGCTCGGGAGCAGTTCTTC.